Listed here are 14 T cell receptor beta chains from one sample, sequenced in a study of CD8 T cells in ankylosing spondylitis. TCRdb reanalysed the 5' RACE reads using MiXCR and keeps one entry per CDR3 protein. The top ten hold around 32% of the sample, which has 250,000 to 300,000 distinct CDR3 sequences, more than 15% seen once. Sequencing was performed on blood, either unsorted or a sorted T cell fraction (not recorded which). These receptors all stem from a male donor with ankylosing spondylitis or in good health (not recorded which).

J is TRBJ1-1 and V is TRBV24-1; D may be TRBD1 (5 bases). The CDR3 has 13 amino acids. Per germline, CDR1 KGHDR and CDR2 SFDVKD. The V end lost 1 base, the J end lost 5 bases, and 7 bases lay between the germline ends. CDR3 amino acids: CATSDFGATEAFF. For the CDR3, the DNA is TGTGCCACCAGTGATTTCGGGGCGACTGAAGCTTTCTTT.

This clonotype has ten or more counts. The CDR3 reads CSVEAPGYEQYF. The CDR3 coding sequence is TGCAGCGTTGAAGCCCCCGGGTACGAGCAGTACTTC. The V call is TRBV29-1, the J call TRBJ2-7; D is ambiguous. Trimming removed 1 base at V and 4 bases at J, with 8 bases between. This CDR3 is built from 12 residues. Germline CDR1 and CDR2: SQVTM and ANQGSEA.

As DNA, the CDR3 is TGTGCCAGCAGCACCACCGGGACTAGTAACACCGGGGAGCTGTTTTTT. Translation gives CASSTTGTSNTGELFF. This sequence joins TRBV7-9 and TRBJ2-2, with 8 bases fitting TRBD2. V trimming: 5 bases; J trimming: 2 bases; junction bases outside the gene matches: 7. Germline CDR1 is SEHNR and CDR2 is FQNEAQ (reference sequence). This CDR3 region has 16 residues.

This clonotype was seen at least ten times. The chain recombines TRBV5-5 with TRBJ2-7; D might be TRBD2 (5 bases). Trimming removed 4 bases from V and 7 bases from J, with 9 bases in between. Germline CDR1 reads SGHKS; CDR2 reads YYEKEE (reference sequence). This CDR3 has 11 residues. The CDR3 here is CASSPEAEQYF. CDR3 bases: TGTGCCAGCAGCCCGGAGGCAGAGCAGTACTTC.

This clonotype showed up just a few times. This chain links TRBV29-1 with TRBJ2-7, with 8 bases identical to TRBD2. The germline CDR1 and CDR2 sequences are SQVTM and ANQGSEA. The CDR3 extends over 13 amino acids. After removal of 4 bases from V and 1 base from J, the junction contained 3 bases not matched to a gene. The CDR3: CSVGSGTSYEQYF. CDR3 bases: TGCAGCGTTGGTAGCGGGACTTCCTACGAGCAGTACTTC.

At least ten counts were recorded for this clonotype. The V gene is TRBV6-2 or TRBV6-3, the J gene TRBJ2-1, with a weak D call TRBD2 (5 bases). Germline V CDR1 and CDR2: MNHEY, SVGEGT. The CDR3 runs to 14 residues. Trimming cost V 8 bases and J 1 base, with 12 bases left between them. CDR3 sequence reads: CASHPGMSYNEQFF. CDR3 in DNA: TGTGCCAGCCACCCGGGGATGTCCTACAATGAGCAGTTCTTC.

The genes are TRBV29-1 and TRBJ2-2, with a weak D call TRBD1 (6 bases). The V gene lost 5 bases and the J gene lost 4 bases, with 14 bases spanning the gap. From germline, CDR1 is SQVTM and CDR2 ANQGSEA. The CDR3 has 14 amino acids. The CDR3 coding sequence is TGCAGCGTTCCTGGGGACACAATCACCGGGGAGCTGTTTTTT. It codes for CSVPGDTITGELFF.

This clonotype was detected ten times or more. The chain links TRBV6-1 to TRBJ2-7; 9 nucleotides match TRBD1. Germline-derived CDR1 and CDR2 are MNHNS and SASEGT. Unmatched junction bases numbered 8, after V lost 7 bases and J lost 4 bases. The CDR3 consists of 14 residues. As DNA, the CDR3 is TGTGCCAGCAATACCGGGACAGGGACATACGAGCAGTACTTC. This codes for CASNTGTGTYEQYF.

The gene calls are TRBV24-1 and TRBJ2-2; the D is unclear. V was clipped by 0 bases and J by 4 bases, with 5 bases between them. CDR3 size: 14 residues. Germline V gene sequence: CDR1 KGHDR, CDR2 SFDVKD. The CDR3 bases are TGTGCCACCAGTGATTTGCGGAGCACCGGGGAGCTGTTTTTT. It is translated as CATSDLRSTGELFF.

This clonotype has more than one count but fewer than ten. This chain connects TRBV10-3 to TRBJ2-2; D ambiguous. Germline V CDR1 and CDR2: ENHRY, SYGVKD. Trimming shortened V by 5 bases and J by 0 bases, and 7 bases separated the two germline ends. The CDR3 is 14 amino acids. CDR3: CAISLEPNTGELFF. CDR3 coding DNA: TGTGCCATCAGTTTGGAACCGAACACCGGGGAGCTGTTTTTT.

A note on this clonotype: A junction boundary mismatches the germline segment, possibly from a read error. The chain recombines TRBV3-1 with TRBJ2-2; a weak D match, TRBD1 (6 bases). The CDR3 is 14 residues long. Germline values: CDR1 LGHDT, CDR2 YNNKEL (reference sequence). CDR3 DNA sequence: TGTCCCAGCACCCCAGGGGAGAACACCGGGGAGCTGTTTTTT. Protein: CPSTPGENTGELFF. The whole variable domain, remainder taken from reference TRBV3-1 and TRBJ2-2, is DTAVSQTPKYLVTQMGNDKSIKCEQNLGHDTMYWYKQDSKKFLKIMFSYNNKELIINETVPNRFSPKSPDKAHLNLHINSLELGDSAVYFCPSTPGENTGELFFGEGSRLTVL.

This clonotype appeared once. V usage is TRBV4-1 and J usage is TRBJ2-5, with D possibly being TRBD1 (5 bases). The CDR3 consists of 15 residues. Trimming cost V 0 bases and J 5 bases, with 13 bases left between them. Germline loops: CDR1 MGHRA, CDR2 YSYEKL. The CDR3 DNA reads TGCGCCAGCAGCCAAGATCGGGCAGGGTGGGAGACCCAGTACTTC. Its translation: CASSQDRAGWETQYF.

This clonotype appeared many times. V gene TRBV29-1 combines with J gene TRBJ2-5; unclear D gene. The CDR3 runs to 12 residues. Looked up from germline, CDR1 is SQVTM and CDR2 is ANQGSEA. The germline V and J ends were trimmed by 5 bases and 0 bases, with 7 bases remaining between them. CDR3 sequence reads: CSVWANQETQYF. CDR3 in DNA: TGCAGCGTTTGGGCCAACCAAGAGACCCAGTACTTC.

The chain uses TRBV6-1 and TRBJ2-5; tentatively, D is TRBD2 (6 bases). CDR1 and CDR2 from the germline V gene are MNHNS and SASEGT. The V end lost 4 bases, the J end lost 5 bases, and 20 bases lay between the germline ends. The CDR3 runs to 16 residues. The CDR3: CASSVGGAGFMETQYF. Written as DNA, the CDR3 is TGTGCCAGCAGTGTCGGAGGCGCGGGGTTTATGGAGACCCAGTACTTC.